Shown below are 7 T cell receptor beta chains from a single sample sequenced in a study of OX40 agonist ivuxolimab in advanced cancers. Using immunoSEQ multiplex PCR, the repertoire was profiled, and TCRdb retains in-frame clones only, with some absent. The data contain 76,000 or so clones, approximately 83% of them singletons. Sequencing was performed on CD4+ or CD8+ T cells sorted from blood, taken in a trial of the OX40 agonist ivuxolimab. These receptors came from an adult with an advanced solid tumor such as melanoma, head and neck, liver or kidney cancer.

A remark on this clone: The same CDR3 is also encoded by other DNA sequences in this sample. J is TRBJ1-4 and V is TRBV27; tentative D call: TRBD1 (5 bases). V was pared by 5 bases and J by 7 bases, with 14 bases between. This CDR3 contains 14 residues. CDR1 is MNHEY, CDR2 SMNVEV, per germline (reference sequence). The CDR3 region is CASSPGQGSEKLFF. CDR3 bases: TGTGCCAGCAGTCCGGGGCAGGGCAGTGAAAAACTGTTTTTT.

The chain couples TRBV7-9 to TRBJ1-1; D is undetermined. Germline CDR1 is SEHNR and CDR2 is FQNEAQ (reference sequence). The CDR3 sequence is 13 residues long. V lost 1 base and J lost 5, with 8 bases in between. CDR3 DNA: TGTGCCAGCAGCTTAGACCCGGGAACTGAAGCTTTCTTT. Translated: CASSLDPGTEAFF. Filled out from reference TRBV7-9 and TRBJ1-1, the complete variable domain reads DTGVSQNPRHKITKRGQNVTFRCDPISEHNRLYWYRQTLGQGPEFLTYFQNEAQLEKSRLLSDRFSAERPKGSFSTLEIQRTEQGDSAMYLCASSLDPGTEAFFGQGTRLTVV.

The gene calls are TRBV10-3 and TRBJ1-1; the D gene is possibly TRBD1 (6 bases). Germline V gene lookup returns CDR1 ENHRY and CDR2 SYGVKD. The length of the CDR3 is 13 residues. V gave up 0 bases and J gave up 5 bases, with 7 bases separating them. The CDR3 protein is CAISESQGTEAFF. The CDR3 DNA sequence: TGTGCCATCAGTGAGTCTCAGGGGACTGAAGCTTTCTTT.

CDR3 sequence reads: CASRVSGNTEAFF. The CDR3 DNA is TGTGCCAGCAGGGTTTCGGGGAACACTGAAGCTTTCTTT. The chain joins TRBV7-9 to TRBJ1-1, with D unclear. Germline V gene data show CDR1 as SEHNR and CDR2 as FQNEAQ (reference sequence). Between the trimmed V and J ends, which lost 6 bases and 1 base, there was a span of 9 bases. CDR3 length: 13 residues.

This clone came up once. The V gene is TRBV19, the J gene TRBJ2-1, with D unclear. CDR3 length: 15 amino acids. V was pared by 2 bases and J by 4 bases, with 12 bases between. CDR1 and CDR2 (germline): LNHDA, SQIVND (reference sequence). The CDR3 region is CASSITRTPYNEQFF. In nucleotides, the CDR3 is TGTGCCAGTAGTATAACCAGGACCCCTTACAATGAGCAGTTCTTC.

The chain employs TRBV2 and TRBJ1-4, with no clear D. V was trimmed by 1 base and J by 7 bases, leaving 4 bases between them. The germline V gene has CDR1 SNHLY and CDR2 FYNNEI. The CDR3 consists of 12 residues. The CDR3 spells CASSEESEKLFF. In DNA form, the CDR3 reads TGTGCCAGCAGTGAAGAGAGTGAAAAACTGTTTTTT.

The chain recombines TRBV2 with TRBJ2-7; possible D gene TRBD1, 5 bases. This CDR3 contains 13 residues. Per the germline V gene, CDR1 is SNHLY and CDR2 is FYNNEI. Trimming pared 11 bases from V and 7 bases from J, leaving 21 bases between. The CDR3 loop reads CAALDIPWGEQYF. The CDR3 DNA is TGTGCCGCCCTGGACATCCCCTGGGGAGAGCAGTACTTC. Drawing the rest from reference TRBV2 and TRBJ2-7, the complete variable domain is EPEVTQTPSHQVTQMGQEVILRCVPISNHLYFYWYRQILGQKVEFLVSFYNNEISEKSEIFDDQFSVERPDGSNFTLKIRSTKLEDSAMYFCAALDIPWGEQYFGPGTRLTVT.